This TCR beta chain was found in a study of blood T cell repertoires in COVID-19. Trimming took 3 bases from V and 6 from J, leaving 12 bases between them. The CDR3 has 13 amino acids. Looked up from germline, CDR1 is SNHLY and CDR2 is FYNNEI. In the study's own analysis: Estimation of nucleated cell counts relied on the amplification of reference gene primers. The table came from immunoSEQ multiplex PCR; TCRdb's copy has only in-frame clones and leaves some out. From that table come the V and J calls and clone size; the DNA was used to work out D and trimming. Here the sample spans around 130,000 clones, roughly four fifths being singletons.

This chain connects TRBV2 to TRBJ2-7; D possibly corresponds to TRBD1 (6 bases). Sequenced: peripheral blood. This sequence originates from a human donor in a cohort sampled during active COVID-19. The CDR3 protein is CASSEPGAREQYF. The DNA for the CDR3 is TGTGCCAGCAGTGAGCCAGGGGCTCGCGAGCAGTACTTC. The full variable domain, with the rest looked up from reference TRBV2 and TRBJ2-7, is EPEVTQTPSHQVTQMGQEVILRCVPISNHLYFYWYRQILGQKVEFLVSFYNNEISEKSEIFDDQFSVERPDGSNFTLKIRSTKLEDSAMYFCASSEPGAREQYFGPGTRLTVT.